The sequence of this T cell receptor (beta chain) was determined in a study of cytomegalovirus exposure and HLA in healthy donors. Overall study findings and caveats: Per a prior analysis, the majority of TCR beta V segments were productive roughly 90% or roughly 30% of the time. Overall, roughly 170 TCR beta chains were annotated as cytomegalovirus-associated.

About this clone: Its antigen is as yet unknown.

The germline V gene encodes CDR1 MDHEN and CDR2 SYDVKM. V was clipped by 7 bases and J by 7 bases; unmatched bases: 10. This CDR3 has 15 amino acids. The PCR was carried out with 60 Vbeta primers and 13 Jbeta primers. The method was immunoSEQ multiplex PCR; TCRdb's version includes in-frame clones alone and lacks a portion of them. Of 95,000 to 100,000 clones in the sample, 60% to 85% are singletons; the top ten hold about 10%. Sequences were obtained from PBMCs. The rearrangement uses TRBV28 and TRBJ2-2; 9 bases are a match to TRBD1. The origin of this receptor is a man aged 50-60 years in good health and CMV-seronegative. This CDR3 reads CASTSRTGVVGELFF. In nucleotides, the CDR3 is TGTGCCAGCACCTCGAGGACAGGGGTGGTCGGGGAGCTGTTTTTT.